What follows is one T cell receptor beta chain and its context. Its antigen is undetermined. Germline CDR1 is MNHEY and CDR2 is SVGAGI. Trimming removed 5 bases from V and 1 base from J; junction bases left unmatched: 6. The CDR3 runs to 15 residues. Profiled with immunoSEQ multiplex PCR; TCRdb holds only in-frame clones, not every one. The sample holds 110,000 to 150,000 clones, approximately 92% seen once. These data are taken from a study of T cell responses to AZD1222 COVID-19 vaccine. Overall study findings and caveats: Regions left unmutated in variants are reportedly the target of nearly half of spike-specific TCRs. Clonal diversity may have been underestimated in mostly white British donors. Researchers report vaccine-associated CD4 TCRs spanning spike, with dominance at 160-218 and 743-854.

Sequencing was performed on peripheral blood, taken on day 0 of AZD1222 vaccination. The sequence was collected from an adult in good health. This rearrangement joins TRBV6-5 to TRBJ2-3; 7 positions agree with TRBD1. CDR3 sequence reads: CASSPRDSRTDTQYF. CDR3 DNA sequence: TGTGCCAGCAGTCCCCGGGACAGCCGCACAGATACGCAGTATTTT.